This T cell receptor (beta chain) is from a study of glioma-infiltrating T cells after dendritic cell vaccination. Study outcomes and limitations: TCR clonality showed no direct relationship with survival.

Trimming removed 0 bases from V and 3 bases from J; junction bases left unmatched: 4. Germline V gives CDR1 MNHEY, CDR2 SVGAGI. CDR3 length: 16 amino acids. Time point meaning: after dendritic cell vaccination, including at tumor progression/relapse. Comments on this clone: Its target is not known.

Some clones are missing from TCRdb's copy, which holds only in-frame ones; the method was immunoSEQ multiplex PCR. The data hold over 80,000 clones, with roughly four fifths observed a single time. The starting material was blood, obtained after dendritic cell vaccination. The V call is TRBV6-5, the J call TRBJ2-1; 8 bases match TRBD1. This TCR derives from a human donor with glioblastoma. The chain's CDR3 is CASSYSTGVSYNEQFF. The DNA for the CDR3 is TGTGCCAGCAGTTACTCGACAGGGGTAAGCTACAATGAGCAGTTCTTC.